This is a list of T cell receptor beta chains from one sample in a study of spatial heterogeneity in lung cancer. MiXCR was run by TCRdb on the 5' RACE reads, yielding one entry per CDR3 protein. Found here are fewer than 3,000 distinct CDR3 sequences, roughly 18% of them singletons; the top ten hold more than 15%. This sample comprised normal lung tissue next to the tumor, obtained at surgery. The receptors were sampled from a male donor with early-stage non-small cell lung cancer. Both conserved end residues are part of each CDR3. Fields, in order: V gene, J gene, D gene, clone size, CDR3 protein, CDR3 DNA. The D gene is left open where the match is weak. Size is stated for part of the rows, as once, few or many counts, or as a class when the clone is expanded.

TRBV12-3/TRBV12-4	TRBJ1-2	-	medium-sized	CASSFLEGWDYGYTF	TGTGCCAGCAGTTTTTTGGAGGGGTGGGACTATGGCTACACCTTC
TRBV12-3/TRBV12-4	TRBJ1-1	-	medium-sized	CASSLTRDGEAFF	TGTGCCAGCAGTTTAACAAGGGATGGTGAAGCTTTCTTT
TRBV7-9	TRBJ2-1	-	medium-sized	CASSLRDHNEQFF	TGTGCCAGCAGCTTAAGGGACCACAATGAGCAGTTCTTC
TRBV18	TRBJ2-7	-	-	CASSVGSLTYEQYF	TGTGCCAGCTCGGTAGGGTCTTTAACCTACGAGCAGTACTTC
TRBV29-1	TRBJ2-3	TRBD2	-	CSLRLAGAGDTQYF	TGCAGTCTGAGGCTAGCGGGAGCGGGAGATACGCAGTATTTT
TRBV10-3	TRBJ1-2	TRBD1	large	CAISPGQGNGYTF	TGTGCCATCAGCCCGGGACAGGGTAACGGCTACACCTTC
TRBV4-3	TRBJ2-7	-	few	CASSQVSGQDSYEQYF	TGCGCCAGCAGCCAAGTCTCGGGGCAGGATAGTTACGAGCAGTACTTC
TRBV6-5	TRBJ2-1	-	medium-sized	CASSSIESSYNEQFF	TGTGCCAGCAGTTCGATCGAGAGCTCCTACAATGAGCAGTTCTTC
TRBV29-1	TRBJ2-7	-	medium-sized	CSVAGVGYEQYF	TGCAGCGTTGCAGGGGTAGGCTACGAGCAGTACTTC
TRBV2	TRBJ2-1	-	medium-sized	CASNSFNEQFF	TGTGCCAGCAACTCCTTCAATGAGCAGTTCTTC
TRBV30	TRBJ2-5	TRBD1	few	CAWSRGHWETQYF	TGTGCCTGGAGTAGGGGGCATTGGGAGACCCAGTACTTC
TRBV5-8	TRBJ2-3	-	medium-sized	CASSPDSTDTQYF	TGTGCCAGCAGCCCCGACAGCACAGATACGCAGTATTTT
TRBV7-9	TRBJ2-3	TRBD2	few	CASSSPTSGELTDTQYF	TGTGCCAGCAGCTCGCCTACTAGCGGGGAACTCACAGATACGCAGTATTTT
TRBV9	TRBJ2-7	TRBD2	medium-sized	CASSFQAGASHEQYF	TGTGCCAGCAGCTTCCAAGCGGGAGCCTCCCACGAGCAGTACTTC
TRBV15	TRBJ2-7	-	medium-sized	CATSSSRDTGSYEQYF	TGTGCCACCAGCAGTTCCCGGGACACCGGCTCCTACGAGCAGTACTTC
TRBV27	TRBJ2-1	TRBD1	few	CASTPDRGNEQFF	TGTGCCAGCACCCCCGACAGGGGCAATGAGCAGTTCTTC
TRBV3-1	TRBJ1-4	-	medium-sized	CASSPLGVEREKLFF	TGTGCCAGCAGCCCCTTGGGGGTCGAGCGGGAAAAACTGTTTTTT
TRBV7-8	TRBJ2-1	-	-	CASSLEGVTYNEQFF	TGTGCCAGCAGCTTAGAGGGGGTTACCTACAATGAGCAGTTCTTC
TRBV7-3	TRBJ1-1	-	medium-sized	CASSSDLGMNTEAFF	TGTGCCAGCAGCTCGGACCTGGGCATGAACACTGAAGCTTTCTTT
TRBV11-3	TRBJ2-5	TRBD2	large	CASSISVGGDQETQYF	TGTGCCAGCAGCATTAGTGTGGGAGGGGACCAAGAGACCCAGTACTTC
TRBV9	TRBJ1-1	-	medium-sized	CASSTTGLNTEAFF	TGTGCCAGCAGCACAACAGGTCTGAACACTGAAGCTTTCTTT
TRBV20-1	TRBJ1-4	TRBD1	few	CSASLRTGGREKLFF	TGCAGTGCTAGCCTCCGGACAGGGGGTCGAGAAAAACTGTTTTTT
TRBV30	TRBJ1-6	TRBD1	-	CAWTGQTNSPLHF	TGTGCCTGGACGGGACAGACGAATTCACCCCTCCACTTT
TRBV5-1	TRBJ2-1	-	-	CASSLAGISSYNEQFF	TGCGCCAGCAGCTTGGCGGGGATAAGCTCCTACAATGAGCAGTTCTTC
TRBV7-9	TRBJ2-5	TRBD2	medium-sized	CASSLPLGLAGDPSTETQYF	TGTGCCAGCAGCTTACCTCTGGGACTAGCGGGGGATCCATCCACAGAGACCCAGTACTTC
TRBV20-1	TRBJ2-1	TRBD2	medium-sized	CSASGTSFIEQFF	TGCAGTGCTAGCGGGACTAGCTTCATTGAGCAGTTCTTC
TRBV12-3/TRBV12-4	TRBJ2-5	TRBD2	medium-sized	CASTHNPSGGDKETQYF	TGTGCCAGCACCCATAATCCTAGCGGGGGGGATAAAGAGACCCAGTACTTC
TRBV7-9	TRBJ2-1	-	medium-sized	CASSWAGIESGEQFF	TGTGCCAGCAGCTGGGCCGGGATCGAGTCGGGTGAGCAGTTCTTC
TRBV28	TRBJ2-5	TRBD1	-	CATTGTGEETQYF	TGTGCCACCACCGGGACAGGGGAAGAGACCCAGTACTTC
TRBV29-1	TRBJ2-1	-	large	CSVEVVAYNEQFF	TGCAGCGTTGAAGTGGTGGCCTACAATGAGCAGTTCTTC
TRBV27	TRBJ1-1	-	-	CASSLGRSSGLNTEAFF	TGTGCCAGCAGTTTAGGAAGGAGCTCTGGATTGAACACTGAAGCTTTCTTT
TRBV5-1	TRBJ2-7	-	-	CASSLGAEENYEQYF	TGCGCCAGCAGCCTCGGTGCGGAGGAGAACTACGAGCAGTACTTC
TRBV29-1	TRBJ1-2	-	medium-sized	CSVEDLQGVYYGYTF	TGCAGCGTTGAAGATCTGCAGGGCGTTTACTATGGCTACACCTTC